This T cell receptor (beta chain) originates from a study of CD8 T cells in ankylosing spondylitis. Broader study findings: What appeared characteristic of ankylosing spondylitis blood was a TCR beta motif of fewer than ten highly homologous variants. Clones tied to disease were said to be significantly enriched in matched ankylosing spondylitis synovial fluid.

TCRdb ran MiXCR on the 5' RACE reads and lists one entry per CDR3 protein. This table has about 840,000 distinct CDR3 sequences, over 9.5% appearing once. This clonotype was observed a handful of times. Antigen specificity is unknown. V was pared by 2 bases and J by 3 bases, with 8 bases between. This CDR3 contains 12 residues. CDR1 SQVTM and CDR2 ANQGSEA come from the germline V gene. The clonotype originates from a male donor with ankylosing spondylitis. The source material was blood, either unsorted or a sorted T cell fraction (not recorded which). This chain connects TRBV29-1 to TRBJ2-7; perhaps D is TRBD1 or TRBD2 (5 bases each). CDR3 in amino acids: CSVERGGYEQYF. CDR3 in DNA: TGCAGCGTTGAACGGGGCGGCTACGAGCAGTACTTC.